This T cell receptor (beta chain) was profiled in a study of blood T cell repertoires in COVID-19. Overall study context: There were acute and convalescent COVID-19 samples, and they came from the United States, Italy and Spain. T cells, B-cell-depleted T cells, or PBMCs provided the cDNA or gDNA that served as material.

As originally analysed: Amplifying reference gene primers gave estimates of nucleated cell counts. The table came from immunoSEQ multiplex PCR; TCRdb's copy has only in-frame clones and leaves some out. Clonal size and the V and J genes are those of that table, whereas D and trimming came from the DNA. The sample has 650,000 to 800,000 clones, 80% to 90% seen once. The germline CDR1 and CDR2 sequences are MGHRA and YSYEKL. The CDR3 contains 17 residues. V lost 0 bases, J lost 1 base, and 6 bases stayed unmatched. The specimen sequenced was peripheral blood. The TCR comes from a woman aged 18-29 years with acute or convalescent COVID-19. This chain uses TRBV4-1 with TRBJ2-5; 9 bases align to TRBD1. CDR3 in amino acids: CASSQEGTGSVQETQYF. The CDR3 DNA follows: TGCGCCAGCAGCCAAGAAGGGACAGGGAGCGTCCAAGAGACCCAGTACTTC.